This is a list of T cell receptor beta chains from one sample in a study of blood T cell repertoires in COVID-19. Libraries were prepared by immunoSEQ multiplex PCR; TCRdb keeps only in-frame clonotypes and omits some of them. Among about 160,000 clones, roughly 80% were seen once, and the ten largest hold about 8.3%. Material: peripheral blood. The receptors were sampled from a man aged 55 to 69 with acute or convalescent COVID-19. CDR3s include the opening cysteine and the closing phenylalanine or tryptophan. The order of the fields is clone size, D gene, V gene, J gene, CDR3 DNA, CDR3 protein. D genes are given only for firm matches. Clone size is stated in some rows and not others, as once, few, many or a class when expanded.

abundance: -
d_gene: TRBD2
v_gene: TRBV6-1
j_gene: TRBJ2-3
CDR3nt: TGTGCCAGCAGTGAAGCTGCGGGGGGAGATACGCAGTATTTT
CDR3aa: CASSEAAGGDTQYF

abundance: -
d_gene: -
v_gene: TRBV15
j_gene: TRBJ2-2
CDR3nt: TGTGCCACCAGCAGAGTTGGGCTCAGGGAGCTGTTTTTT
CDR3aa: CATSRVGLRELFF

abundance: -
d_gene: -
v_gene: TRBV19
j_gene: TRBJ1-6
CDR3nt: TGTGCCAGTACCCCGGGGAGCTCCTATAATTCACCCCTCCACTTT
CDR3aa: CASTPGSSYNSPLHF

abundance: -
d_gene: -
v_gene: TRBV7-2
j_gene: TRBJ2-6
CDR3nt: TGTGCCAGCAGCTTAGGGAGTGGGGCCAACGTCCTGACTTTC
CDR3aa: CASSLGSGANVLTF

abundance: -
d_gene: -
v_gene: TRBV18
j_gene: TRBJ1-2
CDR3nt: TGTGCCAGCTCACCACCGGTCGGGGGACCGACCAATAACTATGGCTACACCTTC
CDR3aa: CASSPPVGGPTNNYGYTF

abundance: -
d_gene: TRBD2
v_gene: TRBV24-1
j_gene: TRBJ2-3
CDR3nt: TGTGCCACCAGGGATCGGGGGGGTGGCACAGATACGCAGTATTTT
CDR3aa: CATRDRGGGTDTQYF

abundance: few
d_gene: -
v_gene: TRBV7-3
j_gene: TRBJ1-1
CDR3nt: TGTGCCAGCAGTCCACAGGGTTCTACGGAAGCTTTCTTT
CDR3aa: CASSPQGSTEAFF

abundance: once
d_gene: TRBD2
v_gene: TRBV4-1
j_gene: TRBJ2-5
CDR3nt: TGCGCCAGCAGCCAAGGCGTAGCGGGGGGGCTTAGGGTGACCCAGTACTTC
CDR3aa: CASSQGVAGGLRVTQYF

abundance: -
d_gene: TRBD2
v_gene: TRBV3-1/TRBV3-2
j_gene: TRBJ2-1
CDR3nt: TGTGCCAGCAGCCAAGAGGGGGGGTGGTTAAATGAGCAGTTCTTC
CDR3aa: CASSQEGGWLNEQFF

abundance: -
d_gene: TRBD1
v_gene: TRBV15
j_gene: TRBJ1-6
CDR3nt: TGTGCCACCAGCAGAGGGCAGGGACAGAATTCACCCCTCCACTTT
CDR3aa: CATSRGQGQNSPLHF

abundance: -
d_gene: -
v_gene: TRBV5-1
j_gene: TRBJ2-1
CDR3nt: TGCGCCAGCAGCTTTGGGTCAGGCTCCTACAATGAGCAGTTCTTC
CDR3aa: CASSFGSGSYNEQFF

abundance: -
d_gene: TRBD1
v_gene: TRBV6-5
j_gene: TRBJ1-2
CDR3nt: TGTGCCAGCAGTTATTCGACAGGGGGCCACTATGGCTACACCTTC
CDR3aa: CASSYSTGGHYGYTF

abundance: -
d_gene: -
v_gene: TRBV18
j_gene: TRBJ1-2
CDR3nt: TGTGCCAGCTCACCACCGAACAGCCCAAACTATGGCTACACCTTC
CDR3aa: CASSPPNSPNYGYTF

abundance: -
d_gene: -
v_gene: TRBV11-1
j_gene: TRBJ2-2
CDR3nt: TGTGCCAGCAGTCAGGGGTACACCGGGGAGCTGTTTTTT
CDR3aa: CASSQGYTGELFF

abundance: -
d_gene: TRBD2
v_gene: TRBV10-2
j_gene: TRBJ2-2
CDR3nt: TGCGCCAGCAGGGACGAGCGGGGGGCGAACACCGGGGAGCTGTTTTTT
CDR3aa: CASRDERGANTGELFF